These 29 T cell receptor beta chains were all obtained from the same sample, sequenced in a study of T cells in Graves' hyperthyroidism and ophthalmopathy. Amplified TCR beta CDR3 regions derived from RNA transcripts. Using the HTBI primer set, a first-round RT-PCR was run on the TCR CDR3. TCRdb independently ran MiXCR on the multiplex PCR reads; one entry per CDR3 protein. The data show approximately 590,000 distinct CDR3 sequences, roughly 14% seen once. The specimen was blood. The receptors derive from a woman aged 25 to 39 with Graves' hyperthyroidism.

This clonotype was counted at least ten times. V gene TRBV3-1 combines with J gene TRBJ2-1; no clear D. Germline V gene data show CDR1 as LGHDT and CDR2 as YNNKEL (reference sequence). CDR3 size: 17 residues. Trimming removed 2 bases at V and 5 bases at J, with 19 bases between. The CDR3 is CASSQRALGVRNNEQFF. The DNA of the CDR3 is TGTGCCAGCAGCCAAAGGGCTCTTGGGGTACGGAACAATGAGCAGTTCTTC.

This clonotype was counted a few times. J is TRBJ2-7 and V is TRBV20-1; D is unclear. V shed 6 bases and J shed 3 bases, with 9 bases lying between them. Germline CDR1 and CDR2: DFQATT and SNEGSKA (reference sequence). The CDR3 contains 11 residues. The CDR3 DNA reads TGCAGTGCCAAGGGCTACTACGAGCAGTACTTC. Translating it yields CSAKGYYEQYF.

At least ten counts were recorded for this clonotype. This rearrangement joins TRBV27 to TRBJ2-7; D may be TRBD1 (5 bases). Looked up from germline, CDR1 is MNHEY and CDR2 is SMNVEV (reference sequence). This CDR3 comprises 15 residues. The germline V and J ends were trimmed by 2 bases and 2 bases, with 13 bases remaining between them. This CDR3 reads CASSLGATAPYEQYF. In DNA, the CDR3 is TGTGCCAGCAGTTTAGGGGCGACAGCCCCCTACGAGCAGTACTTC.

This chain connects TRBV6-1 to TRBJ2-1; a weak D match, TRBD2 (5 bases). Trimming took 7 bases from V and 7 from J, leaving 14 bases between them. This CDR3 contains 13 residues. Germline CDR1 and CDR2: MNHNS and SASEGT. The CDR3 region is CASKGGERNEQFF. The DNA of the CDR3 is TGTGCCAGCAAAGGAGGAGAAAGAAATGAGCAGTTCTTC.

The chain couples TRBV12-3 or TRBV12-4 to TRBJ1-5; D remains ambiguous. This CDR3 is 13 amino acids long. V was clipped by 7 bases and J by 2 bases, with 9 bases between them. CDR3 loop: CASNQQGNQPQHF. The CDR3, as DNA: TGTGCCAGCAACCAGCAGGGCAATCAGCCCCAGCATTTT.

This clonotype was detected ten times or more. This chain uses TRBV11-2 with TRBJ2-3, with a possible D match to TRBD2 (5 bases). V shed 5 bases and J shed 1 base, with 13 bases lying between them. The CDR3 runs 15 residues. Per the germline V gene, CDR1 is SGHAT and CDR2 is FQNNGV. The CDR3 nucleotides are TGTGCCAGCAGCCCTCGGGGTAGCGGCACAGATACGCAGTATTTT. Translating it yields CASSPRGSGTDTQYF.

This clonotype was counted ten times or more. This chain joins TRBV7-6 and TRBJ2-2, with 7 bases lining up with TRBD2. Germline-derived CDR1 and CDR2 are SGHVS and FNYEAQ. This CDR3 region has 21 residues. V was clipped by 3 bases and J by 1 base; unmatched bases: 20. CDR3 coding DNA: TGTGCCAGCAGCTTCTCTAGGGACGGGCTTCCTAGCGGAAGGAACACCGGGGAGCTGTTTTTT. It is translated as CASSFSRDGLPSGRNTGELFF.

This clonotype has ten or more counts. The chain is built from TRBV27 and TRBJ2-1, with D perhaps TRBD1 (5 bases). The germline gives CDR1 MNHEY, CDR2 SMNVEV (reference sequence). The V and J ends lost 5 bases and 2 bases respectively, with 22 bases between them. The CDR3 spans 18 residues. The CDR3 region has the DNA TGTGCCAGCAGTCCCTCCCACGACAGCCTAGGCGCCTACAATGAGCAGTTCTTC. Translated, it gives CASSPSHDSLGAYNEQFF.

The chain links TRBV12-3 or TRBV12-4 to TRBJ2-1; 8 bases align to TRBD2. The CDR3 contains 15 residues. Trimming removed 4 bases from V and 10 bases from J; junction bases left unmatched: 12. The DNA of the CDR3 is TGTGCCAGCAGTTGGGGTTGGGATAGCGGGGCGGAGCAGTTCTTC. It yields the protein CASSWGWDSGAEQFF.

Worth noting for this clonotype: One base away lies a much larger clone, so this may be a sequencing read error. The chain employs TRBV5-6 and TRBJ1-1; D call uncertain. Germline CDR1 and CDR2: SGHDT and YYEEEE. The CDR3 is 14 amino acids. The CDR3 nucleotides are TGTGCCAGCATGCGAAGGGTGGGATCGACTGAAGCTTCCTTT. Its translation: CASMRRVGSTEASF.

The rearrangement joins TRBV6-2 or TRBV6-3 to TRBJ2-4; D not certain. The CDR3 spans 14 residues. With 2 bases removed from V and 1 base from J, the gap between germline ends came to 6 bases. CDR1 and CDR2 (germline): MNHEY, SVGEGT. In DNA form, the CDR3 reads TGTGCCAGCAGTTACCCCGCGGCCAAAAACATTCAGTACTTC. Encoded protein: CASSYPAAKNIQYF.

This clonotype was detected a few times. The V gene is TRBV4-1, the J gene TRBJ2-3, with D maybe TRBD2 (5 bases). CDR1 MGHRA and CDR2 YSYEKL come from the germline V gene. CDR3 length: 16 amino acids. V lost 1 base, J lost 0 bases, and 11 bases lay in between. The CDR3 protein is CASSQGSGPSTDTQYF. CDR3 coding DNA: TGCGCCAGCAGCCAAGGAAGCGGTCCTAGCACAGATACGCAGTATTTT.

This clonotype showed up just a few times. This rearrangement joins TRBV13 to TRBJ2-2; D might be TRBD1 or TRBD2, each matching 5 bases. CDR1 is PRHDT and CDR2 is FYEKMQ in the germline V gene (reference sequence). The CDR3 is made up of 15 amino acids. Trimming took 3 bases from V and 0 from J, leaving 8 bases between them. As DNA, the CDR3 is TGTGCCAGCAGCTTTCAGGGACCGAACACCGGGGAGCTGTTTTTT. Residues: CASSFQGPNTGELFF.

This rearrangement joins TRBV18 to TRBJ2-7, with 7 bases lining up with TRBD2. In germline, CDR1 is KGHSH, CDR2 LQKENI. CDR3 size: 15 residues. V gave up 3 bases and J gave up 4 bases; unmatched junction bases: 9. CDR3 loop: CASSPTTSVTYEQYF. CDR3 in DNA: TGTGCCAGCTCACCGACCACTAGCGTCACTTACGAGCAGTACTTC.

This sequence joins TRBV28 and TRBJ2-7, with 11 bases fitting TRBD2. Per the germline V gene, CDR1 is MDHEN and CDR2 is SYDVKM. J was trimmed by 6 bases and V by 7 bases; bases with no gene match: 11. The CDR3 loop spans 15 amino acids. The CDR3 coding sequence is TGTGCCAGCATAGCGGGAGGGCCAGGCCTATCCGAGCAGTACTTC. It codes for CASIAGGPGLSEQYF.

The chain combines TRBV9 with TRBJ2-1; 7 bases fit TRBD2. The V and J ends lost 3 bases and 3 bases, in that order; junction bases with no gene match: 9. The CDR3 runs 16 residues. CDR1 is SGDLS, CDR2 YYNGEE, per germline. The CDR3 loop reads CASSARDYKDYNEQFF. CDR3 in DNA: TGTGCCAGCAGCGCCCGGGACTACAAGGACTACAATGAGCAGTTCTTC.

Ten or more counts support this clonotype. The chain links TRBV12-3 or TRBV12-4 to TRBJ2-1; D gene unclear. The CDR3 consists of 16 residues. Trimming cost V 0 bases and J 2 bases, with 11 bases left between them. CDR3 nucleotide sequence: TGTGCCAGCAGTTTAGCCTACAGTGACACCTACAATGAGCAGTTCTTC. Its protein product is CASSLAYSDTYNEQFF.

This chain joins TRBV10-1 and TRBJ2-3; perhaps TRBD2 as D (6 bases). The CDR3 contains 15 residues. With 10 bases removed from V and 6 bases from J, the gap between germline ends came to 23 bases. Germline V gene data show CDR1 as WNHNN and CDR2 as SYGVQD (reference sequence). CDR3 nucleotide sequence: TGCGCCACTATAGGCGGGGCAAAGTTTACGGATACGCAGTATTTT. It specifies CATIGGAKFTDTQYF.

This clonotype was seen at least ten times. The chain joins TRBV20-1 to TRBJ2-3, with TRBD2 matching over 10 bases. This CDR3 comprises 14 residues. The germline V gene has CDR1 DFQATT and CDR2 SNEGSKA (reference sequence). After removal of 2 bases from V and 3 bases from J, the junction contained 2 bases not matched to a gene. The CDR3 loop is CSARYSGRTDTQYF. CDR3 in DNA: TGCAGTGCTAGATATAGCGGGAGGACAGATACGCAGTATTTT.

This chain connects TRBV6-2 or TRBV6-3 to TRBJ2-3; D remains ambiguous. CDR1 MNHEY and CDR2 SVGEGT come from the germline V gene. The CDR3 spans 14 residues. The V and J ends lost 3 bases and 3 bases respectively, with 10 bases between them. The CDR3 nucleotides are TGTGCCAGCAGTTATTTGGGCAGAACAGATACGCAGTATTTT. This codes for CASSYLGRTDTQYF.

This clonotype was counted only a few times. The chain uses TRBV30 and TRBJ1-5; perhaps TRBD1 as D (6 bases). Germline-derived CDR1 and CDR2 are GTSNPN and SVGIG (reference sequence). The CDR3 is made up of 14 amino acids. The V gene lost 2 bases and the J gene lost 6 bases, with 14 bases spanning the gap. The CDR3 protein is CAWSIPTRGQPQHF. The CDR3 nucleotides read TGTGCCTGGAGTATCCCTACCAGGGGTCAGCCCCAGCATTTT.

This clonotype has more than one count but fewer than ten. The chain joins TRBV18 to TRBJ2-4; 8 bases map to TRBD1. Trimming removed 5 bases from V and 0 bases from J; junction bases left unmatched: 6. CDR3 length equals 16 residues. Germline V gives CDR1 KGHSH, CDR2 LQKENI. The CDR3 protein is CASSSGQGLAKNIQYF. Here the CDR3 DNA reads TGTGCCAGCTCATCAGGACAGGGTCTAGCCAAAAACATTCAGTACTTC.

The chain joins TRBV7-8 to TRBJ2-1; D may be TRBD2 (6 bases). Trimming took off 1 base at V and 3 bases at J, with 13 bases between the two ends. Germline V CDR1 and CDR2: SGHVS, FQNEAQ. This CDR3 is built from 16 residues. Written as DNA, the CDR3 is TGTGCCAGCAGCTTAGGGCGATCGACTAGCTACAATGAGCAGTTCTTC. It translates to CASSLGRSTSYNEQFF. The variable domain in full, completed from reference TRBV7-8 and TRBJ2-1, reads GAGVSQSPRYKVAKRGQDVALRCDPISGHVSLFWYQQALGQGPEFLTYFQNEAQLDKSGLPSDRFFAERPEGSVSTLKIQRTQQEDSAVYLCASSLGRSTSYNEQFFGPGTRLTVL.

This clonotype has just a few counts. The chain employs TRBV12-3 or TRBV12-4 and TRBJ1-6; TRBD1 agrees at 8 bases. The CDR3 length is 16 residues. Losses at the gene ends were 1 base for V and 8 bases for J; bases not matched to a gene: 7. The CDR3 DNA reads TGTGCCAGCAGTTTAGGACAGGGGAGACCTTATTCACCCCTCCACTTT. Protein sequence: CASSLGQGRPYSPLHF.

In its sample, this clonotype was seen many times. The rearrangement joins TRBV7-9 to TRBJ2-7; 13 bases match TRBD2. The germline V gene has CDR1 SEHNR and CDR2 FQNEAQ (reference sequence). The CDR3 length is 15 residues. V lost 4 bases to trimming and J lost 4 bases; unmatched junction nucleotides: 4. CDR3 DNA sequence: TGTGCCAGCAGCTCCACTAGCGGGAGGGTATACGAGCAGTACTTC. Translated: CASSSTSGRVYEQYF. The whole variable domain, filled in from reference TRBV7-9 and TRBJ2-7, reads DTGVSQNPRHKITKRGQNVTFRCDPISEHNRLYWYRQTLGQGPEFLTYFQNEAQLEKSRLLSDRFSAERPKGSFSTLEIQRTEQGDSAMYLCASSSTSGRVYEQYFGPGTRLTVT.

This clonotype was recorded at least ten times. This chain links TRBV18 with TRBJ2-5; D remains ambiguous. This CDR3 comprises 13 residues. With 0 bases removed from V and 6 bases from J, the gap between germline ends came to 8 bases. The V gene's germline CDR1 is KGHSH and CDR2 LQKENI. CDR3 in DNA: TGTGCCAGCTCACCACCGAGTAGGCAGACCCAGTACTTC. Protein sequence: CASSPPSRQTQYF. Combining the CDR3 with reference TRBV18 and TRBJ2-5 gives the whole variable domain NAGVMQNPRHLVRRRGQEARLRCSPMKGHSHVYWYRQLPEEGLKFMVYLQKENIIDESGMPKERFSAEFPKEGPSILRIQQVVRGDSAAYFCASSPPSRQTQYFGPGTRLLVL.

This clonotype came up many times. The chain carries TRBV7-2 and TRBJ2-5; 9 nucleotides agree with TRBD2. Germline loops: CDR1 SGHTA, CDR2 FQGNSA. The CDR3 length is 17 residues. The V and J ends lost 5 bases and 4 bases, in that order; junction bases with no gene match: 14. DNA of the CDR3: TGTGCCAGCAGCCCCGGAGGGGCGGGAGGGTGGCGAGAGACCCAGTACTTC. This gives the protein CASSPGGAGGWRETQYF.

The V and J genes are TRBV29-1 and TRBJ1-2, with TRBD1 as a possible D gene (6 bases). The V end was cut by 6 bases, the J end by 8 bases, with 22 bases between. Germline V CDR1 and CDR2: SQVTM, ANQGSEA. This CDR3 is 14 amino acids long. CDR3 amino acids: CSVLPATGWGGYTF. In DNA form, the CDR3 reads TGCAGCGTGCTACCCGCGACAGGTTGGGGCGGCTACACCTTC.

This clonotype has a count of ten or more. One end of the junction does not line up with germline, which may come from a read error. The rearrangement links TRBV18 to TRBJ2-1; D may be TRBD1 (6 bases). The length of the CDR3 is 14 residues. The germline V gene encodes CDR1 KGHSH and CDR2 LQKENI. The CDR3 bases are TGTGCCAGCTCAGCACCGGGACAAGTTTATGAGCAGTTCTTC. Its protein is CASSAPGQVYEQFF.